This T cell receptor beta chain is drawn from a study of Ad26.COV2.S vaccination and SARS-CoV-2 variants. Study as a whole: Intramuscular Ad26.COV2.S doses were given once or twice, 56 days apart. Study-level findings and limits: Vaccinated individuals (as opposed to placebo recipients) had higher spike-specific TCR breadth.

Germline V gene sequence: CDR1 SGDLS, CDR2 YYNGEE. The CDR3 runs 14 residues. The ends were cut back, 4 bases at V and 6 bases at J, with 15 bases in the middle. Notes on this clone: Its antigen is not known.

Data came from immunoSEQ multiplex PCR; TCRdb stores just in-frame clones and leaves some out. The data contain 400,000 to 450,000 clones, over 75% of them singletons. Sample treatment: roughly 19 received Ad26.COV2.S at low or high dose, single or two shots; 5 received placebo; per-sample allocation not given. Sampling occurred on day 63 after the first vaccine or placebo injection. The sequencing here drew on peripheral blood, taken in a trial of Ad26.COV2.S vaccine versus placebo. This sequence was found in a person between 18 and 59 years old who received the Ad26.COV2.S COVID-19 vaccine or a placebo. The chain links TRBV9 to TRBJ2-3; a possible D gene is TRBD2 (6 bases). CDR3 sequence reads: CASSIHRRADTQYF. The CDR3 nucleotides read TGTGCCAGCAGCATCCATAGGAGGGCCGATACGCAGTATTTT.